Only a few counts were recorded for the clone carrying this T cell receptor (beta chain). The antigen remains unidentified. The CDR3 is 16 residues long. The V gene end was trimmed by 0 bases and the J gene end by 5 bases; junction bases not matched to a gene: 8. In germline, CDR1 is MGHRA, CDR2 YSYEKL. This sample was included in a study of identical twins. Study observations and caveats: Out-of-frame TCR alpha sharing observed in monozygotic twins exceeded model estimates. Out-of-frame alpha sequences shared by twins were enriched for low generation probability. Beta out-of-frame twin sharing showed a weaker excess.

Each CDR3 protein is one row after TCRdb ran MiXCR on the 5' RACE reads. The sample includes 200,000 to 300,000 distinct CDR3 sequences, roughly a tenth seen only once; the top ten take approximately 11%. V gene TRBV4-1 combines with J gene TRBJ2-5; 8 bases line up with TRBD1. Input material: memory T cells sorted from blood. The TCR originated in a man between 50 and 59 years old in good health. The CDR3 nucleotides are TGCGCCAGCAGCCAAGATAGAACAGGGGGTTTGGAGACCCAGTACTTC. This codes for CASSQDRTGGLETQYF.